This entry describes one T cell receptor (beta chain). The data are from a study of T cell responses to AZD1222 COVID-19 vaccine. Study-level background: Second-dose intervals of approximately 4 or approximately 12 weeks were pooled.

Germline loops: CDR1 SGHNT, CDR2 YYREEE (reference sequence). Trimming took off 4 bases at V and 3 bases at J, with 14 bases between the two ends. The CDR3 loop spans 15 amino acids. The table came from immunoSEQ multiplex PCR; TCRdb's copy has only in-frame clones and leaves some out. This table has about 85,000 clones, approximately 89% appearing once. The chain couples TRBV5-4 to TRBJ2-1; D is perhaps TRBD1 (6 bases). Source: peripheral blood, taken on day 0 of AZD1222 vaccination. This receptor was taken from an adult in good health. CDR3 in amino acids: CASSNPGGVYNEQFF. CDR3 DNA: TGTGCCAGCAGCAATCCTGGGGGCGTCTACAATGAGCAGTTCTTC. Filled out from reference TRBV5-4 and TRBJ2-1, the complete variable domain reads ETGVTQSPTHLIKTRGQQVTLRCSSQSGHNTVSWYQQALGQGPQFIFQYYREEENGRGNFPPRFSGLQFPNYSSELNVNALELDDSALYLCASSNPGGVYNEQFFGPGTRLTVL.